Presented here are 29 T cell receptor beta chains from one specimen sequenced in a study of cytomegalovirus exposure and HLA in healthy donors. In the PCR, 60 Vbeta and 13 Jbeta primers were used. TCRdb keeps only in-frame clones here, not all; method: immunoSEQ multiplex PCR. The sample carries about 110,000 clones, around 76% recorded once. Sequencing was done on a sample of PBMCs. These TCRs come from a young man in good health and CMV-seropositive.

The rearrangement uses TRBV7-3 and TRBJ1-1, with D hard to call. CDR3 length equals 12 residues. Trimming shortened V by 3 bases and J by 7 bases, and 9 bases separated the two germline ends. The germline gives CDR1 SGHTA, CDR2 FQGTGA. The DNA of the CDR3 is TGTGCCAGCAGCTTTCACACGGGTGAAGCTTTCTTT. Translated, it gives CASSFHTGEAFF.

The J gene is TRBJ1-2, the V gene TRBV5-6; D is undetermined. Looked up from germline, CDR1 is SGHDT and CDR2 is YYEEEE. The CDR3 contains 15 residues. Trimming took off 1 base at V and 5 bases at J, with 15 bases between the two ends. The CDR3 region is CASSLKGASFYGYTF. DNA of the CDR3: TGTGCCAGCAGCTTGAAGGGAGCTTCCTTTTATGGCTACACCTTC.

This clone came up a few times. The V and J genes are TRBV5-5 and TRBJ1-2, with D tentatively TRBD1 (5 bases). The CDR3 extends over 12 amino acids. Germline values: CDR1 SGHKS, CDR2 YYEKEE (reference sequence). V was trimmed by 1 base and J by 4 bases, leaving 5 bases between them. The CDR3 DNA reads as TGTGCCAGCAGCTTGACAGGCTATGGCTACACCTTC. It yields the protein CASSLTGYGYTF.

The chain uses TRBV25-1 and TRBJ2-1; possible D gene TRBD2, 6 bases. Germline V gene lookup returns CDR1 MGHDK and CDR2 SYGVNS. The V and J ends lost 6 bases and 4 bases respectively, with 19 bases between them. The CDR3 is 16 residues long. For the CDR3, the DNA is TGTGCCAGCAGCCCCGGGGTAAGGAGGGAATACAATGAGCAGTTCTTC. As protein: CASSPGVRREYNEQFF.

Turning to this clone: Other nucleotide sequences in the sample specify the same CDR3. The chain's CDR3 is CASSIGEGSSEKLFF. For the CDR3, the DNA is TGTGCCAGTAGTATAGGTGAAGGGAGTAGTGAAAAACTGTTTTTT. The chain joins TRBV19 to TRBJ1-4; D is undetermined. The CDR3 is 15 amino acids. Trimming removed 1 base from V and 7 bases from J, with 13 bases in between. Germline CDR1 reads LNHDA; CDR2 reads SQIVND (reference sequence).

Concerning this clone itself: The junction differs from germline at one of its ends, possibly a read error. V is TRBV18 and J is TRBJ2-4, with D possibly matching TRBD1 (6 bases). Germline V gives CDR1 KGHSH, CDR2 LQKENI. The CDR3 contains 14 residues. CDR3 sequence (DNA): TGTGCCAGCTCACCACAAGGACAGCCAAACAGTCAGTACTTC. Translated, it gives CASSPQGQPNSQYF.

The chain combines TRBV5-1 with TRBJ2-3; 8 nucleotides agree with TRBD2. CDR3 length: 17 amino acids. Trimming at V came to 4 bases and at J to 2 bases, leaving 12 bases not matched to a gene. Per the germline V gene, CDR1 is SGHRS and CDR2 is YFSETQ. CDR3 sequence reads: CASSPLAGGLNTDTQYF. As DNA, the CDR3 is TGCGCCAGCAGCCCCTTGGCGGGGGGCCTAAACACAGATACGCAGTATTTT.

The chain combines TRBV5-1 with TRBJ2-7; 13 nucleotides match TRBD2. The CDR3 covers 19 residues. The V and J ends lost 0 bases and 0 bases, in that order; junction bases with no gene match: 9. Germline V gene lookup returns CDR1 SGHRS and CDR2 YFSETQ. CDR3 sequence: CASSLAVSTSGGISYEQYF. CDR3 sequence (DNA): TGCGCCAGCAGCTTGGCCGTATCGACTAGCGGGGGGATCTCCTACGAGCAGTACTTC.

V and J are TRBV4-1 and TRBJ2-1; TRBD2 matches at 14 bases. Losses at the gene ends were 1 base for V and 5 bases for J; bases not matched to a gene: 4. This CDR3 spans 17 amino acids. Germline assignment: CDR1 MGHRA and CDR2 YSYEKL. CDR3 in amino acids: CASSQGLAGGPNNEQFF. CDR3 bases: TGCGCCAGCAGCCAAGGACTAGCGGGGGGGCCAAACAATGAGCAGTTCTTC.

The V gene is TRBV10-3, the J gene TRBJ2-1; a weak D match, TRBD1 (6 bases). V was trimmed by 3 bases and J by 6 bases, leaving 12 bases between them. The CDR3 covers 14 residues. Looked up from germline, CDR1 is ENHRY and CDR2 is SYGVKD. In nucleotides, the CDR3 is TGTGCCATCAGTGAACAGGGCGGATCCAATGAGCAGTTCTTC. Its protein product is CAISEQGGSNEQFF.

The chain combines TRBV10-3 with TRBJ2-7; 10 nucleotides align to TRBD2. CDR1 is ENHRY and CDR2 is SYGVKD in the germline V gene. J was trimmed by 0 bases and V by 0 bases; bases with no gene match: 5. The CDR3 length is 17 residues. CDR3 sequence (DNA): TGTGCCATCAGTGAGTCGAGTAGCGGGGGGATCTCCTACGAGCAGTACTTC. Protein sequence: CAISESSSGGISYEQYF.

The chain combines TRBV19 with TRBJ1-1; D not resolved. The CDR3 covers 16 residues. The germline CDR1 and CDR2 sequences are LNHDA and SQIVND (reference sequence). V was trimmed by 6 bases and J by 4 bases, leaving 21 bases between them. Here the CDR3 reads CASSSVASGSSTEAFF. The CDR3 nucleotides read TGTGCCAGTAGCTCCGTTGCGTCGGGAAGTTCCACTGAAGCTTTCTTT.

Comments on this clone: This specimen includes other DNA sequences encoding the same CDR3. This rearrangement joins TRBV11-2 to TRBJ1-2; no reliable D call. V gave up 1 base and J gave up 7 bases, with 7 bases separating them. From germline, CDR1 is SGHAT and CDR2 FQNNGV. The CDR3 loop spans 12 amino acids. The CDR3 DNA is TGTGCCAGCAGCTTAGGGGCGCGTGGCTACACCTTC. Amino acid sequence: CASSLGARGYTF.

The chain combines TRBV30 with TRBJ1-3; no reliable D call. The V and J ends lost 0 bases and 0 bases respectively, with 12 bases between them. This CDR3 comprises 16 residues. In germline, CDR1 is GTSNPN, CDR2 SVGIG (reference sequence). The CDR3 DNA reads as TGTGCCTGGAGTGTATTCATAGGAGGCTCTGGAAACACCATATATTTT. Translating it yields CAWSVFIGGSGNTIYF.

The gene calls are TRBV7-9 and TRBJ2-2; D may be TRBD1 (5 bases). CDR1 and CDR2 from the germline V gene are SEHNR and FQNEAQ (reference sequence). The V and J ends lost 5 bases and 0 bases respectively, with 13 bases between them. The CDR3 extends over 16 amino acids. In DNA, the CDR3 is TGTGCCAGCAGCACCAACAGGTCCCCGAACACCGGGGAGCTGTTTTTT. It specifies CASSTNRSPNTGELFF.

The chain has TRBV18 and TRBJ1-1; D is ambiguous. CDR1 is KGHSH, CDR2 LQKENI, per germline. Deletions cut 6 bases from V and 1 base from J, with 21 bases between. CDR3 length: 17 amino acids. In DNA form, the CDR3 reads TGTGCCAGCTCCCCCCGGTACCGGGTTCTTGAGAACACTGAAGCTTTCTTT. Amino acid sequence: CASSPRYRVLENTEAFF.

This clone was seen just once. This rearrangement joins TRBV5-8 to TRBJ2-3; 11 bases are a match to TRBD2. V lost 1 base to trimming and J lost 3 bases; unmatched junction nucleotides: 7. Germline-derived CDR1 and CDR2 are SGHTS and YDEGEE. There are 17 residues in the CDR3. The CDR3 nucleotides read TGTGCCAGCAGCTTGCGGATAGCGGGGGGGCCGACAGATACGCAGTATTTT. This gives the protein CASSLRIAGGPTDTQYF.

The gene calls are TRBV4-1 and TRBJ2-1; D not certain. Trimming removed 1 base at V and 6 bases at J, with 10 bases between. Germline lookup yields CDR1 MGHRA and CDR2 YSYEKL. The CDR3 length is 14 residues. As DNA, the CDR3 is TGCGCCAGCAGCCAAGCTCTACTACTCAATGAGCAGTTCTTC. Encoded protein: CASSQALLLNEQFF.

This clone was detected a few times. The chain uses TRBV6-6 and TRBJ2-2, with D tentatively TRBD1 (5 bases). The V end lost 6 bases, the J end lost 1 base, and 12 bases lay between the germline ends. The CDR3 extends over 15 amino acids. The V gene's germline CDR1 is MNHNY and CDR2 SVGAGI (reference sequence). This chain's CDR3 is CASRPTEQNTGELFF. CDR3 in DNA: TGTGCCAGCAGACCGACAGAGCAGAACACCGGGGAGCTGTTTTTT.

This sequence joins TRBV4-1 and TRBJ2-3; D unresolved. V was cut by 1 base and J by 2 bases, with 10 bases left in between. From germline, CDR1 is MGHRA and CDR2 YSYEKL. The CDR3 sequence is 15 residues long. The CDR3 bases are TGCGCCAGCAGCCAAGGTCTCCCTTCCACAGATACGCAGTATTTT. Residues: CASSQGLPSTDTQYF.

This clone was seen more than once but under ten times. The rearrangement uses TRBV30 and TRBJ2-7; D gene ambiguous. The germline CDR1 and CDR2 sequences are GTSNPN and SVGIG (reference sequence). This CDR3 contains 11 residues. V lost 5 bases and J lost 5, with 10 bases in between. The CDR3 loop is CAWHQVNEQYF. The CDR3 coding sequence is TGTGCCTGGCATCAGGTTAACGAGCAGTACTTC.

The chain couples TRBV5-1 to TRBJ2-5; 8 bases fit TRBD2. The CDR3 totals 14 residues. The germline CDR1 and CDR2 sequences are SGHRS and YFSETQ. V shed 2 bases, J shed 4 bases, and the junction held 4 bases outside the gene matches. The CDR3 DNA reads TGCGCCAGCAGCTTCCGGGGGGGCGGAGAGACCCAGTACTTC. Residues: CASSFRGGGETQYF.

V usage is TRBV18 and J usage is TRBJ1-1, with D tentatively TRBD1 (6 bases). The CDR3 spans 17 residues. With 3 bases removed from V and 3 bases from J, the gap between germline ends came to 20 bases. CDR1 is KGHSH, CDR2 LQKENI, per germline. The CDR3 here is CASSPYPQGTSDTEAFF. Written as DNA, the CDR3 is TGTGCCAGCTCACCGTACCCGCAGGGGACCTCAGACACTGAAGCTTTCTTT.

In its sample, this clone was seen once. As DNA, the CDR3 is TGTGCCAGCAGACCTAGCGGCGCCTACGAGCAGTACTTC. Residues: CASRPSGAYEQYF. This rearrangement joins TRBV9 to TRBJ2-7; TRBD2 agrees at 7 bases. V trimming: 5 bases; J trimming: 2 bases; junction bases outside the gene matches: 4. The germline gives CDR1 SGDLS, CDR2 YYNGEE. The CDR3 length is 13 residues.

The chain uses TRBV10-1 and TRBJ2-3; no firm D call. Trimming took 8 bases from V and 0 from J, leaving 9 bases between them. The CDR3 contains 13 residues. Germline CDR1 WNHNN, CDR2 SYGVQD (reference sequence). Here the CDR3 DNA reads TGCGCCAGCGGGCCAGAGAGCACAGATACGCAGTATTTT. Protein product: CASGPESTDTQYF.

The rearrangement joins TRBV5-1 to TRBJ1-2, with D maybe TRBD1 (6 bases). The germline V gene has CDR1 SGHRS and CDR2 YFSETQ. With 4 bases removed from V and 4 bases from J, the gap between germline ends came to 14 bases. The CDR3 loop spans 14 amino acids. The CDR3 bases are TGCGCCAGCAGCCTACGGACAGAAACCTATGGCTACACCTTC. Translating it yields CASSLRTETYGYTF.

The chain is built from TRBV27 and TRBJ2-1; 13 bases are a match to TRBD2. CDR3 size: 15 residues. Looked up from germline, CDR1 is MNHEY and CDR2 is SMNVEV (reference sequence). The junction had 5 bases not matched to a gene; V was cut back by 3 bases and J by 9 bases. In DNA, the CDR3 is TGTGCCAGCAGTTTCCAACTAGCGGGGGGGTTTGAGCAGTTCTTC. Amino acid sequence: CASSFQLAGGFEQFF.

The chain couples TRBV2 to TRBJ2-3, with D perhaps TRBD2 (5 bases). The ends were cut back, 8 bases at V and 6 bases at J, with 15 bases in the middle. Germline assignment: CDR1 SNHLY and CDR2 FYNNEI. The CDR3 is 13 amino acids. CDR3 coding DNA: TGTGCCAGCGCCGGGAATGGCAGGGATACGCAGTATTTT. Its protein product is CASAGNGRDTQYF.

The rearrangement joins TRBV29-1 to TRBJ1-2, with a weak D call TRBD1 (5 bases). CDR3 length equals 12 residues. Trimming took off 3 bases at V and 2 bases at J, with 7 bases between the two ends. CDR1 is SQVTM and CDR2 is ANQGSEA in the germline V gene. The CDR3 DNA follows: TGCAGCGTTGACAGGGTCAACTATGGCTACACCTTC. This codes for CSVDRVNYGYTF.